This TCR beta chain was profiled in a study of T-cell memory formation after mild COVID-19. The CDR3 is made up of 15 amino acids. The germline gives CDR1 SGHTA, CDR2 FQGNSA. V was trimmed by 1 base and J by 0 bases, leaving 7 bases between them. After 5'RACE with constant-segment primers, TCR alpha and TCR beta cDNA libraries carrying sample barcodes and UMIs were obtained. TCRdb reanalysed the 5' RACE reads using MiXCR and keeps one entry per CDR3 protein. The table shows about 320,000 distinct CDR3 sequences, with approximately 14% occurring only once. The material sequenced was PBMCs or a T cell subset sorted from them (not recorded which). This receptor was obtained from a man between 18 and 35 years old who had mild COVID-19 (a few samples of this study predate the infection). Cell type and time point are not known. The rearrangement links TRBV7-2 to TRBJ2-1; D is uncertain. The CDR3 nucleotides read TGTGCCAGCAGCTTAGAGGCAGCCTCCTACAATGAGCAGTTCTTC. Its protein is CASSLEAASYNEQFF.